A selection of T cell receptor beta chains follows, all from one sample in a study of blood T cell repertoires in COVID-19. Sequenced by immunoSEQ multiplex PCR; TCRdb stores in-frame clones only, minus some. Of 50,000 or so clones detected, around nine tenths appear once; the ten largest clones hold about 25%. Input material: peripheral blood. Source of these receptors: a human donor in a cohort sampled during active COVID-19. The CDR3 runs from the conserved cysteine through the conserved F or W. The order of the fields is V gene, D gene, J gene, clone size, CDR3 DNA, CDR3 protein. The D gene is left open where the match is weak. Only some rows state a clone size, as once, few, many or a class for expanded clones.

V: TRBV18
D: TRBD2
J: TRBJ2-3
size: few
DNA: TGTGCCAGCTCACCACCTAGCGGGAGTACAGATACGCAGTATTTT
CDR3: CASSPPSGSTDTQYF

V: TRBV5-1
D: TRBD2
J: TRBJ2-1
size: NA
DNA: TGCGCCAGCAGCCCTGGACTAGCGGGAGGGTACAATGAGCAGTTCTTC
CDR3: CASSPGLAGGYNEQFF

V: TRBV11-3
D: NA
J: TRBJ2-4
size: NA
DNA: TGTGCCAGCAGCGGAGGGGCGGGACTAGCCAAAAACATTCAGTACTTC
CDR3: CASSGGAGLAKNIQYF

V: TRBV3-1/TRBV3-2
D: TRBD1
J: TRBJ1-4
size: few
DNA: TGTGCCAGCAGCGTAATGACAGGGGTCGCGACTAATGAAAAACTGTTTTTT
CDR3: CASSVMTGVATNEKLFF

V: TRBV7-2
D: TRBD1
J: TRBJ2-1
size: NA
DNA: TGTGCCAGCAGCCGGGACAGGGATGAGCAGTTCTTC
CDR3: CASSRDRDEQFF

V: TRBV18
D: NA
J: TRBJ2-2
size: NA
DNA: TGTGCCAGCTCACCGACAGACGCGAACACCGGGGAGCTGTTTTTT
CDR3: CASSPTDANTGELFF

V: TRBV6-6
D: NA
J: TRBJ1-4
size: NA
DNA: TGTGCCAGCATCCGGGGGGGTAATGAAAAACTGTTTTTT
CDR3: CASIRGGNEKLFF

V: TRBV11-1
D: NA
J: TRBJ2-3
size: NA
DNA: TGTGCCAGCAGCTCGGTGAGGGGGACAGATACGCAGTATTTT
CDR3: CASSSVRGTDTQYF

V: TRBV3-1/TRBV3-2
D: NA
J: TRBJ1-5
size: NA
DNA: TGTGCCAGCAGCCCCGGAGGGGGGGCCAATCAGCCCCAGCATTTT
CDR3: CASSPGGGANQPQHF

V: TRBV7-3
D: TRBD2
J: TRBJ2-1
size: NA
DNA: TGTGCCAGCAGCCTCTCAGGACTAGCGGGGGATGAGCAGTTCTTC
CDR3: CASSLSGLAGDEQFF

V: TRBV30
D: TRBD1
J: TRBJ2-6
size: once
DNA: TGTGCCTGGAGGGGGACAGGAAGCTCTGGGGCCAACGTCCTGACTTTC
CDR3: CAWRGTGSSGANVLTF

V: TRBV19
D: TRBD1
J: TRBJ2-2
size: NA
DNA: TGTGCCAGTAGTATCGGGGCAGGGGGCACCTCCGTCGGGGAGCTGTTTTTT
CDR3: CASSIGAGGTSVGELFF

V: TRBV5-1
D: NA
J: TRBJ2-3
size: few
DNA: TGCGCCAGCAGCTTGCTGCGGGGGCGCACAGATACGCAGTATTTT
CDR3: CASSLLRGRTDTQYF

V: TRBV6-5
D: NA
J: TRBJ1-1
size: NA
DNA: TGTGCCAGCAACAGGGCCATGAACACTGAAGCTTTCTTT
CDR3: CASNRAMNTEAFF

V: TRBV11-2
D: TRBD1
J: TRBJ2-1
size: once
DNA: TGTGCCAGCAGCTTAGGACAGGGGGGATACAATGAGCAGTTCTTC
CDR3: CASSLGQGGYNEQFF

V: TRBV11-2
D: NA
J: TRBJ1-2
size: NA
DNA: TGTGCCAGCAGCCCCGGACGCCGGGGTGGCTACACCTTC
CDR3: CASSPGRRGGYTF

V: TRBV5-1
D: TRBD2
J: TRBJ2-3
size: NA
DNA: TGCGCCAGCAGCTTGGGTACTAGCGGGAGCGGGGATACGCAGTATTTT
CDR3: CASSLGTSGSGDTQYF

V: TRBV5-1
D: NA
J: TRBJ2-3
size: NA
DNA: TGCGCCAGCAGCGCTACGGGATTTACAACCTCGCAGTATTTT
CDR3: CASSATGFTTSQYF

V: TRBV11-3
D: NA
J: TRBJ1-2
size: once
DNA: TGTGCCAGCAGCTTAGGTAACCCGGAAAGGGGATATGGCTACACCTTC
CDR3: CASSLGNPERGYGYTF

V: TRBV28
D: TRBD1
J: TRBJ1-5
size: NA
DNA: TGTGCCAGCAGTCCCCAGACAGGGGCCATCCAGCCCCAGCATTTT
CDR3: CASSPQTGAIQPQHF

V: TRBV28
D: NA
J: TRBJ1-1
size: NA
DNA: TGTGCCAGCAGTTCACCCAGGGGTGCTTTCTTT
CDR3: CASSSPRGAFF

V: TRBV19
D: TRBD2
J: TRBJ2-3
size: once
DNA: TGTGCCAGTAGTATAGATAAGCGGGGGGACGAAGATACGCAGTATTTT
CDR3: CASSIDKRGDEDTQYF

V: TRBV19
D: NA
J: TRBJ1-2
size: NA
DNA: TGTGCCAGTAGTATCGTAGGGGGTGATGGCTACACCTTC
CDR3: CASSIVGGDGYTF

V: TRBV3-1/TRBV3-2
D: TRBD2
J: TRBJ2-5
size: NA
DNA: TGTGCCAGCTCGGCGGTTCTGGGGGGGGAGACCCAGTACTTC
CDR3: CASSAVLGGETQYF

V: TRBV7-2
D: TRBD1
J: TRBJ1-1
size: NA
DNA: TGTGCCAGCAGCTCCGACAGGGCGAACACTGAAGCTTTCTTT
CDR3: CASSSDRANTEAFF

V: TRBV4-1
D: TRBD1
J: TRBJ1-1
size: NA
DNA: TGCGCCAGCAGCCAGGGTATGTCCGGGACAGCGAACACTGAAGCTTTCTTT
CDR3: CASSQGMSGTANTEAFF

V: TRBV7-2
D: TRBD1
J: TRBJ1-1
size: NA
DNA: TGTGCCAGCAGAACCTACAGGGGAGGTACTGAAGCTTTCTTT
CDR3: CASRTYRGGTEAFF

V: TRBV5-8
D: NA
J: TRBJ1-2
size: NA
DNA: TGTGCCAGCAGCTTGGGACAGGCGATTAACTATGGCTACACCTTC
CDR3: CASSLGQAINYGYTF

V: TRBV18
D: NA
J: TRBJ2-1
size: NA
DNA: TGTGCCAGCTCACCAGAAACGGGAGCTCTGTACAATGAGCAGTTCTTC
CDR3: CASSPETGALYNEQFF

V: TRBV10-2
D: TRBD2
J: TRBJ2-2
size: NA
DNA: TGCGCCAGCAGTGAGTCGGGACTAGCGGGAGGTGTACTTCCCGGGGAGCTGTTTTTT
CDR3: CASSESGLAGGVLPGELFF

V: TRBV5-1
D: NA
J: TRBJ2-5
size: NA
DNA: TGCGCCAGCAGCTCTAGCAGAGCCAAAGAGACCCAGTACTTC
CDR3: CASSSSRAKETQYF

V: TRBV6-2/TRBV6-3
D: NA
J: TRBJ2-5
size: NA
DNA: TGTGCCAGCAGTTACGCAAGTCGTCGGGAGACCCAGTACTTC
CDR3: CASSYASRRETQYF

V: TRBV7-9
D: NA
J: TRBJ1-1
size: NA
DNA: TGTGCCAGCAGCTCAAACAGGGAGGGCACTGAAGCTTTCTTT
CDR3: CASSSNREGTEAFF

V: TRBV11-2
D: TRBD1
J: TRBJ2-2
size: NA
DNA: TGTGCCAGCAGCTTAGATCAGGGACAGGGCGGCACCGGGGAGCTGTTTTTT
CDR3: CASSLDQGQGGTGELFF

V: TRBV6-5
D: NA
J: TRBJ1-1
size: NA
DNA: TGTGCCAGCAGTTTACAACTAGCTACGTTGGGGACTGAAGCTTTCTTT
CDR3: CASSLQLATLGTEAFF

V: TRBV29-1
D: NA
J: TRBJ1-5
size: NA
DNA: TGCAGCGTTCGACAGGCCCACAATCAGCCCCAGCATTTT
CDR3: CSVRQAHNQPQHF

V: TRBV7-2
D: TRBD2
J: TRBJ2-7
size: NA
DNA: TGTGCCAGCAGCTTAGACGGTAGCGGGGGGGCTTACGAGCAGTACTTC
CDR3: CASSLDGSGGAYEQYF

V: TRBV7-8
D: NA
J: TRBJ1-1
size: once
DNA: TGTGCCAGCAGCTTAGTTCAGGGCAACACTGAAGCTTTCTTT
CDR3: CASSLVQGNTEAFF

V: TRBV7-6
D: NA
J: TRBJ1-5
size: NA
DNA: TGTGCCAGCAGCCCCGGAGTGGGAGGGAATCAGCCCCAGCATTTT
CDR3: CASSPGVGGNQPQHF

V: TRBV6-6
D: NA
J: TRBJ1-3
size: NA
DNA: TGTGCCAGCATCTACGACAGGTCCTCGTCATCTAACTCTGGAAACACCATATATTTT
CDR3: CASIYDRSSSSNSGNTIYF

V: TRBV28
D: NA
J: TRBJ1-4
size: NA
DNA: TGTGCCAGCACCCAGCCCCAGGGGATGGAAAAACTGTTTTTT
CDR3: CASTQPQGMEKLFF

V: TRBV6-1
D: TRBD2
J: TRBJ2-2
size: NA
DNA: TGTGCCAGCAGTGGGGGACTAGCGGCGAACACCGGGGAGCTGTTTTTT
CDR3: CASSGGLAANTGELFF

V: TRBV15
D: TRBD2
J: TRBJ2-1
size: NA
DNA: TGTGCCACCAGCAGAGATAGTACGGGAGGGCTTAATGAGCAGTTCTTC
CDR3: CATSRDSTGGLNEQFF

V: TRBV19
D: NA
J: TRBJ2-5
size: NA
DNA: TGTGCCAGTACAAGACGGCAGGGTGGAGAGACCCAGTACTTC
CDR3: CASTRRQGGETQYF

V: TRBV18
D: TRBD1
J: TRBJ1-4
size: NA
DNA: TGTGCCAGCTCACTACAACGACAGGGAAGTGAAAAACTGTTTTTT
CDR3: CASSLQRQGSEKLFF

V: TRBV29-1
D: NA
J: TRBJ2-2
size: NA
DNA: TGCAGCGTTGTACAGGCCCTGGGGACCGGGGAGCTGTTTTTT
CDR3: CSVVQALGTGELFF

V: TRBV7-3
D: NA
J: TRBJ2-2
size: NA
DNA: TGTGCCAGCAGCCCCCATCTTTTGCAGGGTGAAACCGGGGAGCTGTTTTTT
CDR3: CASSPHLLQGETGELFF

V: TRBV5-1
D: NA
J: TRBJ2-1
size: NA
DNA: TGCGCCAGCAGCTTGGAGCAGGTTGGTAATGAGCAGTTCTTC
CDR3: CASSLEQVGNEQFF

V: TRBV11-3
D: TRBD2
J: TRBJ2-4
size: once
DNA: TGTGCCAGCAGCCTACTAGCGGGAGAGGGCCAAAACATTCAGTACTTC
CDR3: CASSLLAGEGQNIQYF

V: TRBV7-8
D: TRBD2
J: TRBJ2-3
size: once
DNA: TGTGCCAGCAGCTTTAAGCGGGGGGAGGCAGATACGCAGTATTTT
CDR3: CASSFKRGEADTQYF

V: TRBV7-6
D: NA
J: TRBJ2-1
size: NA
DNA: TGTGCCAGCAGCCCGCAGGGGAGCTCCTACAATGAGCAGTTCTTC
CDR3: CASSPQGSSYNEQFF

V: TRBV6-2/TRBV6-3
D: NA
J: TRBJ2-5
size: NA
DNA: TGTGCCAGCAGTTATGACGGGACACCTTTTCAAGAGACCCAGTACTTC
CDR3: CASSYDGTPFQETQYF

V: TRBV2
D: TRBD1
J: TRBJ2-4
size: NA
DNA: TGTGCCAGCCTCGGACAGGGGAAAAACATTCAGTACTTC
CDR3: CASLGQGKNIQYF

V: TRBV18
D: NA
J: TRBJ1-1
size: NA
DNA: TGTGCCAGCTCACCGAGTCAGAACACTGAAGCTTTCTTT
CDR3: CASSPSQNTEAFF

V: TRBV6-2/TRBV6-3
D: NA
J: TRBJ2-5
size: once
DNA: TGTGCCAGCAGCGTCGCAGGGCACCAAGAGACCCAGTACTTC
CDR3: CASSVAGHQETQYF